This is a list of T cell receptor beta chains from one sample in a study of T cells in Graves' hyperthyroidism and ophthalmopathy. MiXCR, run by TCRdb on the multiplex PCR reads, gives a single entry per CDR3 protein. The table has hundreds of thousands of distinct CDR3 sequences, around 13% seen once. Sequencing used blood. The receptors originated from a woman between 18 and 29 years old with Graves' hyperthyroidism. Both conserved end residues are part of each CDR3. Fields, in order: J gene, D gene, clone size, V gene, CDR3 DNA, CDR3 protein. D genes are given only for firm matches. Size values are once, few and many counts, or a class for expanded clones, and some rows have none.

J: TRBJ2-7
D: TRBD1
size: NA
V: TRBV5-7
DNA: TGTGCCAGCAGCTTGTTAGCCAGGGGGCTCCACGAGCAGTACTTC
CDR3: CASSLLARGLHEQYF

J: TRBJ1-4
D: NA
size: NA
V: TRBV5-1
DNA: TGCGCCAGCAACGTCAGGGACACGGGTGAAAAACTGTTTTTT
CDR3: CASNVRDTGEKLFF

J: TRBJ2-1
D: TRBD1
size: many
V: TRBV7-9
DNA: TGTGCCAGCATCCTAGGGGGACAGGGCCGGGATGAGCAGTTCTTC
CDR3: CASILGGQGRDEQFF

J: TRBJ2-7
D: TRBD2
size: many
V: TRBV28
DNA: TGTGCCAGCAGTAAGCGGGGCGGGGCCCGGGAGGTGCAGTACTTC
CDR3: CASSKRGGAREVQYF

J: TRBJ2-1
D: TRBD2
size: NA
V: TRBV6-5
DNA: TGTGCCAGCAGTTCTGTACTAGCGGGACCCTACAATGAGCAGTTCTTC
CDR3: CASSSVLAGPYNEQFF

J: TRBJ2-7
D: TRBD1
size: few
V: TRBV6-1
DNA: TGTGCCAGCAGTGAAGCCACAGGGGGCTCCTACGAGCAGTACTTC
CDR3: CASSEATGGSYEQYF

J: TRBJ2-1
D: NA
size: NA
V: TRBV24-1
DNA: TGTGCCACCAGTGATTTCCCGTACAATGAGCAGTTCTTC
CDR3: CATSDFPYNEQFF

J: TRBJ2-7
D: NA
size: few
V: TRBV25-1
DNA: TGTGCCAGCACGGGCATTACAAGCTACGAGCAGTACTTC
CDR3: CASTGITSYEQYF

J: TRBJ2-3
D: TRBD2
size: few
V: TRBV6-5
DNA: TGTGCCAGCAGTTACGGGCGGGAGGAGGTCACAGATACGCAGTATTTT
CDR3: CASSYGREEVTDTQYF

J: TRBJ2-7
D: TRBD1
size: few
V: TRBV25-1
DNA: TGTGCTCCGAAAGAAGAGATACAGGGGAATACGGGTCCAACCTACGAGCAGTACTTC
CDR3: CAPKEEIQGNTGPTYEQYF

J: TRBJ1-2
D: TRBD1
size: many
V: TRBV2
DNA: TGTGCCAGCAGCGCCCCGGCCTCCGGGACAGTAGGGAGTATGAGGATCTATGGCTACACCTTC
CDR3: CASSAPASGTVGSMRIYGYTF

J: TRBJ1-1
D: TRBD1
size: many
V: TRBV13
DNA: TGTGCCAGCAGCTCGGACAGGGCTTGGGACACTGAAGCTTTCTTT
CDR3: CASSSDRAWDTEAFF

J: TRBJ2-7
D: NA
size: many
V: TRBV28
DNA: TGTGCCAGCAGCTTAGGGGTCGCTGGGTACGAGCAGTACTTC
CDR3: CASSLGVAGYEQYF

J: TRBJ1-6
D: NA
size: few
V: TRBV7-9
DNA: TGTGCCAGCAGCTTGGGAGGCGGGGGGCGAAAAGTTTCACCCCTCCACTTT
CDR3: CASSLGGGGRKVSPLHF

J: TRBJ1-5
D: NA
size: many
V: TRBV20-1
DNA: TGCAGTGCCCCGGACTACTCGTCCCTCGCGCCCCAGCATTTT
CDR3: CSAPDYSSLAPQHF

J: TRBJ2-1
D: TRBD2
size: NA
V: TRBV20-1
DNA: TGCAGTGCTAGTTTCGGGACTAGCGTTTACAATGAGCAGTTCTTC
CDR3: CSASFGTSVYNEQFF

J: TRBJ2-3
D: NA
size: many
V: TRBV20-1
DNA: TGCAGTGCTAGAGGGTTCCATAGGAGCCTTATCCTCACAGATACGCAGTATTTT
CDR3: CSARGFHRSLILTDTQYF

J: TRBJ2-3
D: TRBD2
size: NA
V: TRBV27
DNA: TGTGCCAGCAAGCTGGCGGGAGGGCCCCCAGATACGCAGTATTTT
CDR3: CASKLAGGPPDTQYF

J: TRBJ2-3
D: TRBD2
size: many
V: TRBV10-1
DNA: TGCGCCAGCAGTGAGTCCGGGACTAGCCAAACGGATACGCAGTATTTT
CDR3: CASSESGTSQTDTQYF

J: TRBJ1-3
D: TRBD1
size: few
V: TRBV6-1
DNA: TGTGCCAGCAGAGCGGACAGGGTTGGAAACACCATATATTTT
CDR3: CASRADRVGNTIYF

J: TRBJ2-1
D: TRBD2
size: NA
V: TRBV13
DNA: TGTGCCAGCAGCTCGAAGGGACTAGCGGGAGGAGGGTACAATGAGCAGTTCTTC
CDR3: CASSSKGLAGGGYNEQFF

J: TRBJ1-5
D: NA
size: many
V: TRBV28
DNA: TGTGCCAGCAGTTTATCCCGACAATGGGGCCCGAATCAGCCCCAGCATTTT
CDR3: CASSLSRQWGPNQPQHF

J: TRBJ2-3
D: NA
size: NA
V: TRBV3-1
DNA: TGTGCCAGCAGCCCAACCTGGGCTAGCAAAGATACGCAGTATTTT
CDR3: CASSPTWASKDTQYF

J: TRBJ2-5
D: TRBD2
size: many
V: TRBV6-1
DNA: TGTGCCAGCAGTGAAGGTTGGGCTAGCGGGAGTCGGGAGACCCAGTACTTC
CDR3: CASSEGWASGSRETQYF

J: TRBJ2-5
D: TRBD1
size: NA
V: TRBV3-1
DNA: TGTGCCAGCAGCCGACTTCTGGGACAGCAAGAGACCCAGTACTTC
CDR3: CASSRLLGQQETQYF

J: TRBJ2-4
D: NA
size: many
V: TRBV20-1
DNA: TGCAGTGCTAGTCGCGGATTAGCCAAAAACATTCAGTACTTC
CDR3: CSASRGLAKNIQYF

J: TRBJ2-1
D: TRBD1
size: many
V: TRBV28
DNA: TGTGCCAGCAGTTTCGACAGGGCAGCCTACAATGAGCAGTTCTTC
CDR3: CASSFDRAAYNEQFF

J: TRBJ1-2
D: NA
size: many
V: TRBV7-2
DNA: TGTGCCAGCAGCTTTAACAGTTATGGCTACACCTTC
CDR3: CASSFNSYGYTF

J: TRBJ2-7
D: NA
size: many
V: TRBV30
DNA: TGTGCCTGGAGCGCCACTGGTCTCAACTCCTACGAGCAGTACTTC
CDR3: CAWSATGLNSYEQYF

J: TRBJ1-1
D: NA
size: many
V: TRBV20-1
DNA: TGCAGTGCTAGAGAAAGGGGGATCATGAACACTGAAGCTTTCTTT
CDR3: CSARERGIMNTEAFF

J: TRBJ1-2
D: NA
size: few
V: TRBV7-9
DNA: TGTGCCAGCAGCTTCGGCTTCGAAGACAGGAATGGCTACACCTTC
CDR3: CASSFGFEDRNGYTF

J: TRBJ2-5
D: TRBD1
size: many
V: TRBV12-3/TRBV12-4
DNA: TGTGCCAGCAACAGGGGGCACCAAGAGACCCAGTACTTC
CDR3: CASNRGHQETQYF

J: TRBJ2-7
D: TRBD1
size: few
V: TRBV30
DNA: TGTGCCTGGGCCTGGACAGGCCGAATCTACGAGCAGTACTTC
CDR3: CAWAWTGRIYEQYF

J: TRBJ2-1
D: TRBD2
size: many
V: TRBV2
DNA: TGTGCCAGCACCGCCGGGACTAGCGAGGTGGATGAGCAGTTCTTC
CDR3: CASTAGTSEVDEQFF

J: TRBJ1-4
D: NA
size: many
V: TRBV6-5
DNA: TGTGCCAGCAGTTACTCCCGTGAGATAAAACTGTTTTTT
CDR3: CASSYSREIKLFF

J: TRBJ1-2
D: NA
size: many
V: TRBV28
DNA: TGTGCCAGCAGTCCACAGTGGCCCTATGGCTACACCTTC
CDR3: CASSPQWPYGYTF

J: TRBJ2-1
D: TRBD2
size: NA
V: TRBV20-1
DNA: TGCAGTGCTAACGGGACTAGCGGATACAATGAGCAGTTCTTC
CDR3: CSANGTSGYNEQFF

J: TRBJ1-1
D: TRBD1
size: NA
V: TRBV7-3
DNA: TGTGCCAGCAGCTCGACAGGGGGCAGAGCTTTCTTT
CDR3: CASSSTGGRAFF

J: TRBJ1-2
D: NA
size: many
V: TRBV7-9
DNA: TGTGCCAGCAGCAAAGGCATACTTGGAGGCTACACCTTC
CDR3: CASSKGILGGYTF

J: TRBJ2-1
D: TRBD1
size: NA
V: TRBV7-9
DNA: TGTGCCAGCAGCGCAGACAGGGATCCCTACAATGAGCAGTTCTTC
CDR3: CASSADRDPYNEQFF

J: TRBJ2-1
D: TRBD2
size: once
V: TRBV2
DNA: TGTGCCAGCAGTCGTAGGAGGAGTAGCGGGAGGGCTGGCTACAATGAGCAGTTCTTC
CDR3: CASSRRRSSGRAGYNEQFF

J: TRBJ1-2
D: TRBD1
size: few
V: TRBV6-1
DNA: TGTGCCAGCAGCTTGGACAGGGTTGATAGAGGCTACACCTTC
CDR3: CASSLDRVDRGYTF

J: TRBJ2-3
D: NA
size: many
V: TRBV5-1
DNA: TGCGCCAGCAGCTTGATCGGCAGGGCAGATACGCAGTATTTT
CDR3: CASSLIGRADTQYF

J: TRBJ1-5
D: TRBD1
size: NA
V: TRBV20-1
DNA: TGCAGTGCTCTACAGGGGGCTCAGCCCCAGCATTTT
CDR3: CSALQGAQPQHF